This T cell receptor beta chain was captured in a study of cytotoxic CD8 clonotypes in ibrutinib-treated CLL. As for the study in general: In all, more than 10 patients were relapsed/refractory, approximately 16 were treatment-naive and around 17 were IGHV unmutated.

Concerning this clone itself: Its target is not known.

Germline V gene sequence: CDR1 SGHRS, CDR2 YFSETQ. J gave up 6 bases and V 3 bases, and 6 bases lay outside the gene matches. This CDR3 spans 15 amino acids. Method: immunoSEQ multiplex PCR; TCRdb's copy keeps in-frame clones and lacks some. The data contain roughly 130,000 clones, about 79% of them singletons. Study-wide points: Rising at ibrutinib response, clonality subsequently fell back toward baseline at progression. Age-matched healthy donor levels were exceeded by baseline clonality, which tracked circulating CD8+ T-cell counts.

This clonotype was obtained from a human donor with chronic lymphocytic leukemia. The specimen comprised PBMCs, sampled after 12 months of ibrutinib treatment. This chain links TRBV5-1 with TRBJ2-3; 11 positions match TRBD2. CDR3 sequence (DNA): TGCGCCAGCAGCTATAGCGGGAGGGCCATGGATACGCAGTATTTT. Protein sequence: CASSYSGRAMDTQYF.